Sequencing of this TCR beta chain was carried out in a study of T cell repertoires in cytomegalovirus infection. Study overall: Recently identified HLA-C-restricted CMV epitopes and well-studied HLA-B-restricted CMV epitopes were used by the study. Indications of both CMV infection and matching HLA type were provided by public TCR beta signatures.

Study-wide points: Based on cumulative public TCR beta family frequency, carriers of CMV plus the relevant HLA were identified. CMV-specific HLA-C-restricted TCR beta clonotypes dominated the ex vivo response.

TCRdb used MiXCR to reprocess the reads, holding one entry per CDR3 protein. The data hold fewer than 850,000 distinct CDR3 sequences, with about 29% observed a single time. This clonotype appeared many times. Its antigen is undetermined. The sequence derives from a human donor in good health (CMV status not recorded). Some clones in this sample may be carry-over from other donors' samples. The material sequenced was cultured CD8+ T cells from PBMCs, taken from culture after CMV antigen stimulation.

CDR3 sequence reads: CASSLSQATNTGELFF. CDR3 in DNA: TGTGCCAGCAGCTTATCACAGGCGACGAACACCGGGGAGCTGTTTTTT. The J gene is TRBJ2-2, the V gene TRBV7-6; D may be TRBD1 (5 bases). The CDR3 covers 16 residues. From germline, CDR1 is SGHVS and CDR2 FNYEAQ. The V and J ends lost 2 bases and 0 bases respectively, with 10 bases between them.